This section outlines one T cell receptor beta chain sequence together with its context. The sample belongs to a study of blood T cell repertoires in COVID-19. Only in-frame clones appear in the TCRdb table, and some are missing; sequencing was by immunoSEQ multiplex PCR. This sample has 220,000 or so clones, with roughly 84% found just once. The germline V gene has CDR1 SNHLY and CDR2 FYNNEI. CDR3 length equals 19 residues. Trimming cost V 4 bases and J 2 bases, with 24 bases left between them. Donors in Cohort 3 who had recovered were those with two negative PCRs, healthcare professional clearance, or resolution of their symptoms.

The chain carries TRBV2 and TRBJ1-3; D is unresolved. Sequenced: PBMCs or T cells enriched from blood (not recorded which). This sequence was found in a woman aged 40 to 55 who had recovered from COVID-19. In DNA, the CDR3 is TGTGCCAGCAGTGGTCGCCTGGGCACGTCTGGAACTCCTGGAAACACCATATATTTT. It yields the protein CASSGRLGTSGTPGNTIYF. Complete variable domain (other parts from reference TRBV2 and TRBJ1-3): EPEVTQTPSHQVTQMGQEVILRCVPISNHLYFYWYRQILGQKVEFLVSFYNNEISEKSEIFDDQFSVERPDGSNFTLKIRSTKLEDSAMYFCASSGRLGTSGTPGNTIYFGEGSWLTVV.